This entry describes one T cell receptor beta chain. In its sample, this clone was seen once. No antigen is known for it. No per-base quality is available; no much larger clone lies one base away. The CDR3 sequence holds 14 residues, the cysteine and phenylalanine included. The sequence is cut down to CDR3 DNA, 42 bases in frame from base 1. Germline trimming: 1 base from V, 9 bases from J; junction bases outside gene matches: 7. Based on the germline V gene, the CDR1 and CDR2 sequences are SGHTA and FQGNSA. Each collaborating institution followed its own protocols to collect whole blood in K2EDTA tubes. For TCRbeta analysis, collaborators shipped samples in one of three forms: frozen whole blood, isolated PBMCs, or DNA extracted from either of those sample types. The record originates from a study of blood T cell repertoires in COVID-19 (TCRdb year 2020). Study-level background: The collaborator samples originated in the United States, Italy and Spain and spanned the acute and convalescent phases of COVID-19. Nearly every sample came with metadata listing a de-identified subject ID, COVID-19 status, age in years and sex. A freely available public database, intended as a resource for researchers studying the immune response to SARS-CoV-2, is where the repertoires were released. The prospective study material was composed of cDNA or gDNA derived from T cells, B-cell-depleted T cells, or PBMCs. Where available, HLA class I and class II types were taken from metadata supplied by the sample provider and were not determined by assay-based typing. Subjects who had been exposed to COVID-19, were actively infected with it, or had recovered from it provided the deeply sampled blood TCRbeta repertoires that made up the dataset. Samples were obtained from the ongoing ImmuneRACE study (first 160 participants) and from some 1,200 subjects provided by 6 global collaborators.

TCRbeta CDR3 regions were amplified from genomic DNA using the immunoSEQ Assay, a bias-controlled multiplex PCR. As for the original processing: Nucleated cell counts per sample were estimated from amplification of reference gene primers within the assay. To quantify the absolute abundance of each unique TCRbeta CDR3 rearrangement, sequence reads were collapsed and filtered. For each sample, productive Simpson clonality was calculated as the square root of Simpson's diversity index over productive rearrangements. TCRdb provides this immuneACCESS table in a form limited to in-frame rearrangements. Some clones are lacking; in checked studies, under half of them reflect an unresolved V gene, and why the rest are absent is not known. The V and J calls and clone size were taken over from that table, and D and trimming were inferred from the DNA. In this sample the table shows 200,000 to 300,000 clones, around three quarters of which occur a single time. The ten largest clones take up around 3.2% of the sample.

The research as a whole found: How much clinical and demographic metadata was included differed by source and by participant, and the metadata was provided uncurated.

The origin of this receptor is a woman aged 80 or over with acute or convalescent COVID-19. The sequence joins TRBV7-2 to TRBJ2-7, with 9 bases aligning to TRBD1. The specimen was peripheral blood. Read as DNA, the sequence is TGTGCCAGCAGCTTAGGATGGACAGGGGCAGGGCAGTACTTC. Its amino acids are CASSLGWTGAGQYF.